This is a list of T cell receptor beta chains from one sample in a study of shared clonotypes between healthy human individuals. TCRdb keeps only in-frame clones here, not all; method: immunoSEQ multiplex PCR. The sample includes about 2 million clones, roughly 94% of them seen just once. Source material: naive CD4+ T cells sorted from blood. The receptors here all came from a man younger than 35 in good health. CDR3s include the opening cysteine and the closing phenylalanine or tryptophan. D genes are given only for firm matches. Expanded clones get a size class; other rows say once, few or many, or leave the size out.

V gene: TRBV19; D gene: NA; clone size: NA; J gene: TRBJ2-7; CDR3 DNA: TGTGCCAGTAGTGTCGACAGTGCCTACGAGCAGTACTTC; CDR3 protein: CASSVDSAYEQYF
V gene: TRBV6-5; D gene: NA; clone size: NA; J gene: TRBJ2-3; CDR3 DNA: TGTGCCAGCACGGCACCGGGGTCAGATACGCAGTATTTT; CDR3 protein: CASTAPGSDTQYF
V gene: TRBV15; D gene: TRBD1; clone size: NA; J gene: TRBJ2-5; CDR3 DNA: TGTGCCACCAGCACGAGCCAGGGGGCAGGGCAAGAGACCCAGTACTTC; CDR3 protein: CATSTSQGAGQETQYF
V gene: TRBV11-2; D gene: NA; clone size: NA; J gene: TRBJ2-7; CDR3 DNA: TGTGCCAGCAGCTTAGATATCGGCCAGGGGGGATACGAGCAGTACTTC; CDR3 protein: CASSLDIGQGGYEQYF
V gene: TRBV10-3; D gene: NA; clone size: NA; J gene: TRBJ2-3; CDR3 DNA: TGTGCCATCAGTGATGCCGGCACAGATACGCAGTATTTT; CDR3 protein: CAISDAGTDTQYF
V gene: TRBV18; D gene: NA; clone size: NA; J gene: TRBJ1-5; CDR3 DNA: TGTGCCAGCTCACCAGGGAATGACCAGCCCCAGCATTTT; CDR3 protein: CASSPGNDQPQHF
V gene: TRBV13; D gene: TRBD2; clone size: NA; J gene: TRBJ2-3; CDR3 DNA: TGTGCCAGCAGCTTAGCGCGGGAGGGTACAGATACGCAGTATTTT; CDR3 protein: CASSLAREGTDTQYF
V gene: TRBV30; D gene: TRBD2; clone size: NA; J gene: TRBJ2-2; CDR3 DNA: TGTGCCTGGTCAGCTAGCGGGAGTCGGACCGGGGAGCTGTTTTTT; CDR3 protein: CAWSASGSRTGELFF
V gene: TRBV28; D gene: TRBD2; clone size: NA; J gene: TRBJ2-5; CDR3 DNA: TGTGCCAGCAGTTTGTCCCCGGGGAGGGGAAGGGAGACCCAGTACTTC; CDR3 protein: CASSLSPGRGRETQYF
V gene: TRBV5-1; D gene: NA; clone size: NA; J gene: TRBJ2-5; CDR3 DNA: TGCGCCAGCAGCTTTGGGTCGGAGACCCAGTACTTC; CDR3 protein: CASSFGSETQYF
V gene: TRBV30; D gene: NA; clone size: NA; J gene: TRBJ2-7; CDR3 DNA: TGTGCCTGGAGTGCGGGAGTTGGAGAGCAGTACTTC; CDR3 protein: CAWSAGVGEQYF
V gene: TRBV11-2; D gene: NA; clone size: NA; J gene: TRBJ1-5; CDR3 DNA: TGTGCCAGCAGCTTCGGGACGGAACAGCCCCAGCATTTT; CDR3 protein: CASSFGTEQPQHF
V gene: TRBV14; D gene: NA; clone size: NA; J gene: TRBJ2-3; CDR3 DNA: TGTGCCAGCAGCCGCGATCGACCCACAGATACGCAGTATTTT; CDR3 protein: CASSRDRPTDTQYF
V gene: TRBV6-5; D gene: NA; clone size: NA; J gene: TRBJ1-1; CDR3 DNA: TGTGCCAGCTCTGACAGGTCCTTGAACACTGAAGCTTTCTTT; CDR3 protein: CASSDRSLNTEAFF
V gene: TRBV6-5; D gene: NA; clone size: NA; J gene: TRBJ2-3; CDR3 DNA: TGTGCCAGCAGTTACGACACAACCACAGATACGCAGTATTTT; CDR3 protein: CASSYDTTTDTQYF
V gene: TRBV18; D gene: TRBD1; clone size: NA; J gene: TRBJ1-3; CDR3 DNA: TGTGCCAGCTCACCTACCGCCCAAATCAGGGGGGCTGGAAACACCATATATTTT; CDR3 protein: CASSPTAQIRGAGNTIYF
V gene: TRBV25-1; D gene: NA; clone size: NA; J gene: TRBJ1-2; CDR3 DNA: TGTGCCAGCAGTCCTACAGCAGAAGGGGGCTATGGCTACACCTTC; CDR3 protein: CASSPTAEGGYGYTF
V gene: TRBV2; D gene: NA; clone size: NA; J gene: TRBJ2-5; CDR3 DNA: TGTGCCAGCAGGTCCTTCGGGGACATAAAGACCCAGTACTTC; CDR3 protein: CASRSFGDIKTQYF
V gene: TRBV21-1; D gene: NA; clone size: NA; J gene: TRBJ2-7; CDR3 DNA: TGTGCCAGCATTACGTCCGGGACAGAATCCTACGAGCAGTACTTC; CDR3 protein: CASITSGTESYEQYF
V gene: TRBV18; D gene: NA; clone size: NA; J gene: TRBJ2-1; CDR3 DNA: TGTGCCAGCTCACTGGAACTCGGGACCCTCAATGAGCAGTTCTTC; CDR3 protein: CASSLELGTLNEQFF
V gene: TRBV11-1; D gene: NA; clone size: NA; J gene: TRBJ2-7; CDR3 DNA: TGTGCCAGCAGCTTCGGGGGGCCCCGACAGGGGAAGGACGAGCAGTACTTC; CDR3 protein: CASSFGGPRQGKDEQYF
V gene: TRBV7-2; D gene: TRBD1; clone size: NA; J gene: TRBJ1-3; CDR3 DNA: TGTGCCAGCAGCTCCGGACAGGGAAGGGGAAACACCATATATTTT; CDR3 protein: CASSSGQGRGNTIYF
V gene: TRBV6-5; D gene: TRBD2; clone size: once; J gene: TRBJ2-3; CDR3 DNA: TGTGCCAGCAGTTCCCCACTAGCGGACATCACAGATACGCAGTATTTT; CDR3 protein: CASSSPLADITDTQYF
V gene: TRBV7-3; D gene: TRBD1; clone size: NA; J gene: TRBJ2-3; CDR3 DNA: TGTGCCAGCAGCAGGACAGGGAGCACAGATACGCAGTATTTT; CDR3 protein: CASSRTGSTDTQYF
V gene: TRBV21-1; D gene: NA; clone size: NA; J gene: TRBJ2-7; CDR3 DNA: TGTGCCAGCAGCAAAGGCGTTCAGGGCTACGAGCAGTACTTC; CDR3 protein: CASSKGVQGYEQYF
V gene: TRBV28; D gene: NA; clone size: NA; J gene: TRBJ1-1; CDR3 DNA: TGTGCCAGCACTGAGGGGAACACTGAAGCTTTCTTT; CDR3 protein: CASTEGNTEAFF
V gene: TRBV7-3; D gene: NA; clone size: NA; J gene: TRBJ2-3; CDR3 DNA: TGTGCCAGCAGCTTAACCCCCCTGACAGGCACAGATACGCAGTATTTT; CDR3 protein: CASSLTPLTGTDTQYF
V gene: TRBV5-1; D gene: NA; clone size: NA; J gene: TRBJ2-6; CDR3 DNA: TGCGCCAGCAGCTCAGCGAGCTCTGGGGCCAACGTCCTGACTTTC; CDR3 protein: CASSSASSGANVLTF
V gene: TRBV6-5; D gene: NA; clone size: few; J gene: TRBJ2-2; CDR3 DNA: TGTGCCAGCAGTTTCTGGACGCCTAACACCGGGGAGCTGTTTTTT; CDR3 protein: CASSFWTPNTGELFF
V gene: TRBV30; D gene: NA; clone size: NA; J gene: TRBJ2-7; CDR3 DNA: TGTGCCTGGAGTCCGAGCCCCTACGAGCAGTACTTC; CDR3 protein: CAWSPSPYEQYF
V gene: TRBV7-3; D gene: TRBD1; clone size: NA; J gene: TRBJ2-7; CDR3 DNA: TGTGCCAGCAGCTCGCACCCCGGGACAGGAGCCTACGAGCAGTACTTC; CDR3 protein: CASSSHPGTGAYEQYF
V gene: TRBV11-2; D gene: TRBD2; clone size: NA; J gene: TRBJ2-3; CDR3 DNA: TGTGCCAGCAGCTTAGGGCCTGCGGGGGGGCCCACAGATACGCAGTATTTT; CDR3 protein: CASSLGPAGGPTDTQYF
V gene: TRBV5-4; D gene: TRBD1; clone size: once; J gene: TRBJ1-1; CDR3 DNA: TGTGCCAGCAGCTATGGGACAGGGGGTGGAGGCACTGAAGCTTTCTTT; CDR3 protein: CASSYGTGGGGTEAFF
V gene: TRBV5-1; D gene: NA; clone size: NA; J gene: TRBJ1-1; CDR3 DNA: TGCGCCAGCAGCTCCCGGGAGGGGGGCACTGAAGCTTTCTTT; CDR3 protein: CASSSREGGTEAFF
V gene: TRBV19; D gene: TRBD1; clone size: NA; J gene: TRBJ2-7; CDR3 DNA: TGTGCCAGTAGTACTGCCGCGACAGGGGTCCCCTACGAGCAGTACTTC; CDR3 protein: CASSTAATGVPYEQYF
V gene: TRBV6-6; D gene: NA; clone size: NA; J gene: TRBJ1-5; CDR3 DNA: TGTGCCAGCAGACCGGTGGACAGTTATCAGCCCCAGCATTTT; CDR3 protein: CASRPVDSYQPQHF
V gene: TRBV21-1; D gene: NA; clone size: NA; J gene: TRBJ1-1; CDR3 DNA: TGTGCCAGCAGCAAATATTCCAGGGGGCGAGGCAACACTGAAGCTTTCTTT; CDR3 protein: CASSKYSRGRGNTEAFF
V gene: TRBV2; D gene: NA; clone size: NA; J gene: TRBJ2-7; CDR3 DNA: TGTGCCAGCACCTTATTTGGTGGTACAGGGAGCTCCTACGAGCAGTACTTC; CDR3 protein: CASTLFGGTGSSYEQYF
V gene: TRBV5-1; D gene: NA; clone size: NA; J gene: TRBJ2-1; CDR3 DNA: TGCGCCAGCAGCCTGTCCGGGGCCCAACTCTACAATGAGCAGTTCTTC; CDR3 protein: CASSLSGAQLYNEQFF
V gene: TRBV27; D gene: TRBD1; clone size: NA; J gene: TRBJ1-1; CDR3 DNA: TGTGCCAGCAGTTCGACAGGGAGGTCAGCTTTCTTT; CDR3 protein: CASSSTGRSAFF